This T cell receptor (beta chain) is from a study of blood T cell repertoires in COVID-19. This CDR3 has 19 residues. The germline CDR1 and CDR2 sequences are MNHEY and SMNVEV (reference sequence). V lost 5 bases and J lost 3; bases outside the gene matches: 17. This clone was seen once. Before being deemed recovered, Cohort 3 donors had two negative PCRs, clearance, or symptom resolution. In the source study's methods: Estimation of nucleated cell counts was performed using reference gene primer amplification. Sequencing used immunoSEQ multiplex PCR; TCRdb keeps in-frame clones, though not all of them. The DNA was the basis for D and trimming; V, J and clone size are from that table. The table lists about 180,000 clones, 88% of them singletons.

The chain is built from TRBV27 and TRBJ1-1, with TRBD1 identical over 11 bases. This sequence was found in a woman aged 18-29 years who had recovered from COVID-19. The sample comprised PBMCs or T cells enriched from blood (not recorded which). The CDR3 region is CASSLDGTGGRGLDTEAFF. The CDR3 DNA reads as TGTGCCAGCAGTCTGGACGGGACAGGGGGAAGGGGATTGGACACTGAAGCTTTCTTT.